Each of the 27 T cell receptor beta chains below was sequenced from the same sample in a study of T cell responses to AZD1222 COVID-19 vaccine. The protocol was immunoSEQ multiplex PCR, while the TCRdb copy is restricted to in-frame clones and leaves out a portion. The sample contains 95,000 to 150,000 clones, roughly nine tenths of which appear only once. Here the sequenced sample was peripheral blood, taken 28 days after the second AZD1222 dose. The receptors were sampled from an adult who received the AZD1222 COVID-19 vaccine.

V usage is TRBV7-2 and J usage is TRBJ1-6; the D gene is possibly TRBD1 (5 bases). The germline gives CDR1 SGHTA, CDR2 FQGNSA. This CDR3 spans 15 amino acids. Between the trimmed V and J ends, which lost 5 bases and 6 bases, there was a span of 14 bases. CDR3: CASSPTGTGNSPLHF. In nucleotides, the CDR3 is TGTGCCAGCAGCCCAACCGGGACCGGTAATTCACCCCTCCACTTT.

The gene calls are TRBV21-1 and TRBJ2-2; the D segment call TRBD2 is taken from the table without a DNA check. TRBV21-1 is annotated as a pseudogene. CDR3 length: 18 amino acids. CDR3 region: CASSNFCRLAGNTGELFF. The CDR3 DNA reads TGTGCCAGCAGCAACTTTTGCCGACTAGCGGGGAACACCGGGGAGCTGTTTTTT.

This chain uses TRBV29-1 with TRBJ1-1; a possible D gene is TRBD1 (5 bases). V was clipped by 5 bases and J by 1 base, with 8 bases between them. Germline CDR1 reads SQVTM; CDR2 reads ANQGSEA. The CDR3 has 12 residues. CDR3 in DNA: TGCAGCGTTAGACAGTCGAACACTGAAGCTTTCTTT. As protein: CSVRQSNTEAFF.

This clone has more than one count but fewer than ten. The chain joins TRBV21-1 to TRBJ1-5. TRBV21-1 is designated a pseudogene. The CDR3 is 19 residues long. The CDR3 bases are TGTGCCAGCAGCCCCCGCGGGTACGGGGGGCGGACAAGCAATCAGCCCCAGCATTTT. The encoded protein is CASSPRGYGGRTSNQPQHF.

The chain is built from TRBV5-6 and TRBJ1-5; 8 nucleotides align to TRBD1. Looked up from germline, CDR1 is SGHDT and CDR2 is YYEEEE. V was clipped by 4 bases and J by 1 base; unmatched bases: 1. The CDR3 extends over 14 amino acids. CDR3 amino acids: CASSRTGSNQPQHF. CDR3 coding DNA: TGTGCCAGCAGCCGGACAGGGAGCAATCAGCCCCAGCATTTT.

The chain links TRBV19 to TRBJ1-3; the D is unclear. The V gene's germline CDR1 is LNHDA and CDR2 SQIVND (reference sequence). The CDR3 length is 13 residues. V lost 7 bases to trimming and J lost 2 bases, with 9 bases between them. CDR3 amino acids: CASNVGTGNTIYF. The CDR3, as DNA: TGTGCCAGTAACGTGGGGACTGGAAACACCATATATTTT.

A single count supports this clone. V is TRBV11-2 and J is TRBJ1-1; D call uncertain. The CDR3 sequence is 15 residues long. The germline V and J ends were trimmed by 0 bases and 5 bases, with 13 bases remaining between them. Per the germline V gene, CDR1 is SGHAT and CDR2 is FQNNGV. CDR3 sequence (DNA): TGTGCCAGCAGCTTAGAGGGCCGCCTGAGGACTGAAGCTTTCTTT. Its translation: CASSLEGRLRTEAFF.

The chain carries TRBV2 and TRBJ1-6; D not certain. The CDR3 consists of 16 residues. Looked up from germline, CDR1 is SNHLY and CDR2 is FYNNEI. Trimming shortened V by 2 bases and J by 9 bases, and 17 bases separated the two germline ends. CDR3 region: CASSEQDTALSSPLHF. The CDR3 coding sequence is TGTGCCAGCAGTGAACAGGATACGGCCCTTTCTTCACCCCTCCACTTT.

The chain employs TRBV7-6 and TRBJ1-6; tentatively, D is TRBD1 (5 bases). This CDR3 comprises 12 residues. V gave up 8 bases and J gave up 8 bases, with 10 bases separating them. Germline CDR1 reads SGHVS; CDR2 reads FNYEAQ. The CDR3 DNA is TGTGCCAGCGGGGACGGGGATTCACCCCTCCACTTT. It translates to CASGDGDSPLHF. Filled out from reference TRBV7-6 and TRBJ1-6, the complete variable domain reads GAGVSQSPRYKVTKRGQDVALRCDPISGHVSLYWYRQALGQGPEFLTYFNYEAQQDKSGLPNDRFSAERPEGSISTLTIQRTEQRDSAMYRCASGDGDSPLHFGNGTRLTVT.

This clone has a handful of counts. V and J are TRBV7-9 and TRBJ2-5; D perhaps matches TRBD1 (6 bases). V lost 2 bases and J 2 bases, leaving 12 bases between the germline ends. The germline gives CDR1 SEHNR, CDR2 FQNEAQ (reference sequence). This CDR3 comprises 15 residues. The CDR3: CASSLMWGPQETQYF. CDR3 nucleotide sequence: TGTGCCAGCAGCTTAATGTGGGGGCCTCAAGAGACCCAGTACTTC.

The chain joins TRBV2 to TRBJ1-6; D is uncertain. V lost 7 bases to trimming and J lost 6 bases, with 10 bases between them. This CDR3 spans 13 amino acids. Germline V gene sequence: CDR1 SNHLY, CDR2 FYNNEI. The CDR3 region has the DNA TGTGCCAGCATGAGTCGCCTTAATTCACCCCTCCACTTT. This encodes CASMSRLNSPLHF.

The chain joins TRBV28 to TRBJ2-7; D gene unclear. Looked up from germline, CDR1 is MDHEN and CDR2 is SYDVKM. This CDR3 has 12 residues. With 5 bases removed from V and 9 bases from J, the gap between germline ends came to 14 bases. The chain's CDR3 is CASSVTATGQYF. The CDR3 region has the DNA TGTGCCAGCAGTGTCACAGCTACGGGGCAGTACTTC.

The CDR3 protein is CASSATGDPGNTIYF. For the CDR3, the DNA is TGTGCCAGCAGCGCGACAGGGGATCCTGGAAACACCATATATTTT. The gene calls are TRBV9 and TRBJ1-3; 8 nucleotides agree with TRBD1. Unmatched junction bases numbered 4, after V lost 3 bases and J lost 2 bases. Looked up from germline, CDR1 is SGDLS and CDR2 is YYNGEE. This CDR3 region has 15 residues.

This rearrangement joins TRBV29-1 to TRBJ2-2; D is unresolved. The CDR3 extends over 15 amino acids. Trimming removed 1 base from V and 5 bases from J, with 14 bases in between. The germline CDR1 and CDR2 sequences are SQVTM and ANQGSEA. CDR3 sequence (DNA): TGCAGCGTTGAAGTCCGCCAGTTTGGGACCGGGGAGCTGTTTTTT. As protein: CSVEVRQFGTGELFF.

V gene TRBV3-1 (or the pseudogene TRBV3-2) combines with J gene TRBJ2-5, with TRBD2 identical over 10 bases. Trimming at V came to 0 bases and at J to 7 bases, leaving 8 bases not matched to a gene. Germline V gene lookup returns CDR1 LGHDT and CDR2 YNNKEL (reference sequence). CDR3 length: 16 amino acids. Here the CDR3 DNA reads TGTGCCAGCAGCCAAGATATGTCAGCGGGGGGGCTGACCCAGTACTTC. Residues: CASSQDMSAGGLTQYF.

V and J are TRBV4-3 and TRBJ1-4; 9 bases agree with TRBD1. V lost 0 bases and J lost 7; bases outside the gene matches: 9. The CDR3 extends over 17 amino acids. Germline loops: CDR1 LGHNA, CDR2 YSLEER. CDR3 in amino acids: CASSQDRPGTGSEKLFF. CDR3 bases: TGCGCCAGCAGCCAAGATCGGCCGGGGACAGGGAGTGAAAAACTGTTTTTT.

The rearrangement links TRBV3-1 (or the pseudogene TRBV3-2) to TRBJ2-2; TRBD1 matches at 7 bases. Looked up from germline, CDR1 is LGHDT and CDR2 is YNNKEL (reference sequence). Trimming removed 1 base from V and 1 base from J; junction bases left unmatched: 9. The CDR3 extends over 18 amino acids. The CDR3 region has the DNA TGTGCCAGCAGCCAAGGGGCACTGGGACAGCTGAACACCGGGGAGCTGTTTTTT. The encoded protein is CASSQGALGQLNTGELFF.

V gene TRBV7-8 combines with J gene TRBJ1-1, with no clear D. The CDR3 spans 12 residues. V lost 5 bases and J lost 6, with 10 bases in between. Germline CDR1 reads SGHVS; CDR2 reads FQNEAQ. The CDR3 spells CASSPFGSEAFF. The CDR3 region has the DNA TGTGCCAGCAGCCCCTTTGGTTCTGAAGCTTTCTTT.

The chain links TRBV19 to TRBJ1-2; a possible D gene is TRBD1 (6 bases). Between the trimmed V and J ends, which lost 6 bases and 3 bases, there was a span of 17 bases. The germline CDR1 and CDR2 sequences are LNHDA and SQIVND (reference sequence). The CDR3 totals 15 residues. This chain's CDR3 is CASRPRGALHYGYTF. Written as DNA, the CDR3 is TGTGCCAGTAGGCCGCGGGGGGCTCTACACTATGGCTACACCTTC.

The chain employs TRBV3-1 (or the pseudogene TRBV3-2) and TRBJ2-7; D ambiguous. CDR3 length equals 15 residues. The V end lost 7 bases, the J end lost 2 bases, and 18 bases lay between the germline ends. In germline, CDR1 is LGHDT, CDR2 YNNKEL (reference sequence). The CDR3 protein is CASTTSSDRPYEQYF. CDR3 nucleotide sequence: TGTGCCAGCACCACCTCAAGCGACCGCCCCTACGAGCAGTACTTC.

As concerns this clone: Within the sample, other DNA sequences also encode this same CDR3. The chain has TRBV7-2 and TRBJ1-5; the D gene is possibly TRBD1 (5 bases). Deletions cut 3 bases from V and 2 bases from J, with 11 bases between. The CDR3 covers 15 residues. Per germline, CDR1 SGHTA and CDR2 FQGNSA. CDR3 sequence (DNA): TGTGCCAGCAGCTTGTGGGGCACGGGCAATCAGCCCCAGCATTTT. Its translation is CASSLWGTGNQPQHF.

The V call is TRBV7-7, the J call TRBJ2-2; the match to TRBD1 covers 7 bases. Germline V CDR1 and CDR2: SSHAT, FNYEAQ (reference sequence). V was pared by 2 bases and J by 1 base, with 4 bases of the junction left unmatched. This CDR3 comprises 16 residues. In nucleotides, the CDR3 is TGTGCCAGCAGCTTACGGACAGGCCAGAACACCGGGGAGCTGTTTTTT. It is translated as CASSLRTGQNTGELFF.

V gene TRBV6-5 combines with J gene TRBJ2-7, with 9 bases lining up with TRBD1. In germline, CDR1 is MNHEY, CDR2 SVGAGI. CDR3 size: 13 residues. After removal of 6 bases from V and 6 bases from J, the junction contained 6 bases not matched to a gene. The CDR3 nucleotides are TGTGCCAGCAGATGGACAGGGGAGGGCGAGCAGTACTTC. Encoded protein: CASRWTGEGEQYF.

The CDR3 loop is CASSADRNGYTF. The CDR3 DNA sequence: TGTGCCAGCAGCGCCGACAGGAATGGCTACACCTTC. The chain recombines TRBV5-6 with TRBJ1-2; possibly TRBD1 for D (6 bases). From germline, CDR1 is SGHDT and CDR2 YYEEEE. The V and J ends lost 4 bases and 6 bases respectively, with 10 bases between them. CDR3 length: 12 amino acids.

The rearrangement uses TRBV4-3 and TRBJ2-6; D ambiguous. V was pared by 2 bases and J by 1 base, with 12 bases between. The CDR3 extends over 17 amino acids. CDR1 and CDR2 from the germline V gene are LGHNA and YSLEER. CDR3 region: CASSQQPLGSGANVLTF. The CDR3 DNA follows: TGCGCCAGCAGCCAACAACCTCTGGGGTCTGGGGCCAACGTCCTGACTTTC.

V and J are TRBV5-8 and TRBJ1-4, with 10 nucleotides matching TRBD1. The CDR3 runs to 15 residues. V lost 0 bases, J lost 8 bases, and 4 bases stayed unmatched. Germline V CDR1 and CDR2: SGHTS, YDEGEE. CDR3 nucleotides: TGTGCCAGCAGCTTGGCGGGACAGGGGAACGAAAAACTGTTTTTT. Protein sequence: CASSLAGQGNEKLFF.

This clone was counted once. This chain joins TRBV19 and TRBJ2-5; maybe TRBD1 (6 bases). The CDR3 contains 15 residues. V shed 5 bases and J shed 0 bases, with 13 bases lying between them. Germline lookup yields CDR1 LNHDA and CDR2 SQIVND (reference sequence). The DNA of the CDR3 is TGTGCCAGTAGTTCGGGACACCGATACCAAGAGACCCAGTACTTC. Translation: CASSSGHRYQETQYF.